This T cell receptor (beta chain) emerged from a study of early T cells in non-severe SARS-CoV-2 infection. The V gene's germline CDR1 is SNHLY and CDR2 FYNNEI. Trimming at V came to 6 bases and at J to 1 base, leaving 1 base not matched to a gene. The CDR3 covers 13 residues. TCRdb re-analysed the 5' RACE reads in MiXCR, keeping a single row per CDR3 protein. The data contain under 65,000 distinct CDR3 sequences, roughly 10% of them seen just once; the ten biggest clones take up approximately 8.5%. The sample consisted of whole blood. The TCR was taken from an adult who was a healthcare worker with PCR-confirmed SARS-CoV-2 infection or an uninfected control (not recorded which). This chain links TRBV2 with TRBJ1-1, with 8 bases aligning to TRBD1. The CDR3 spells CASRDRENTEAFF. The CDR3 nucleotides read TGTGCCAGCAGGGACAGGGAGAACACTGAAGCTTTCTTT.